This T cell receptor (beta chain) was captured by sequencing in a study of T cells in Graves' hyperthyroidism and ophthalmopathy. This clonotype was counted ten times or more. Amplification yielded TCR beta CDR3 regions, with RNA transcripts as the source. Researchers ran a first-round RT-PCR on the TCR CDR3 using the HTBI primer set. TCRdb analysed the multiplex PCR reads with MiXCR anew, one entry per CDR3 protein. The sample includes 600,000 or so distinct CDR3 sequences, approximately 14% of them seen just once. Looked up from germline, CDR1 is MNHNS and CDR2 is SASEGT. The V segment lost 6 bases and the J segment 1 base; nucleotides outside the gene matches: 2. The CDR3 is made up of 14 amino acids.

This chain joins TRBV6-1 and TRBJ1-1; TRBD1 matches at 10 bases. The source is a woman between 18 and 29 years old with Graves' ophthalmopathy. Sample: blood. The CDR3 coding sequence is TGTGCCAGCAGGCGGGACAGGGGGAACACTGAAGCTTTCTTT. This codes for CASRRDRGNTEAFF.